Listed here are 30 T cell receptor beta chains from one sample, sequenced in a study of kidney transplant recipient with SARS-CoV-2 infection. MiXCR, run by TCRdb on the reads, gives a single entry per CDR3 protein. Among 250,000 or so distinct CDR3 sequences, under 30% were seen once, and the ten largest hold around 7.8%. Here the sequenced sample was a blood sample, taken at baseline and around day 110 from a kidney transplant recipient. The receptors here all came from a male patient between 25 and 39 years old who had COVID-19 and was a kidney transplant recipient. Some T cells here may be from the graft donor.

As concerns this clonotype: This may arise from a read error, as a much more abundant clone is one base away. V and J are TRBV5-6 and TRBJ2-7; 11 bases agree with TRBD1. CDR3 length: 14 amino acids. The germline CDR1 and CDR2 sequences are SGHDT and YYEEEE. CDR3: CAGSRGQGAREQYF. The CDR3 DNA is TGTGCCGGCAGCCGTGGACAGGGGGCTCGCGAGCAGTACTTC.

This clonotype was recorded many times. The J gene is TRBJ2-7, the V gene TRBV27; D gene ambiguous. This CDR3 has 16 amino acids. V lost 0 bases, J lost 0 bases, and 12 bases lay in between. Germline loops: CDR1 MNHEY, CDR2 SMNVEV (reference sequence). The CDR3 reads CASSLSTGLGSYEQYF. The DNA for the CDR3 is TGTGCCAGCAGTTTATCCACGGGTTTGGGCTCCTACGAGCAGTACTTC.

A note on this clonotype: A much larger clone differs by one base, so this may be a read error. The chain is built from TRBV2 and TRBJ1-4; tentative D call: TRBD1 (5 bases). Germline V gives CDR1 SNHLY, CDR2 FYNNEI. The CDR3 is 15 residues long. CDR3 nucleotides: TGTGCCAGCAGTGAGGACGGGGACCCTAATGAAAAACTGGTTTTT. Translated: CASSEDGDPNEKLVF.

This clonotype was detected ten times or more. The CDR3 loop is CASSRMDGANVLTF. The CDR3 DNA sequence: TGCGCCAGCAGCCGCATGGACGGGGCCAACGTCCTGACTTTC. The chain joins TRBV4-3 to TRBJ2-6; no firm D call. The germline CDR1 and CDR2 sequences are LGHNA and YSLEER. The germline V and J ends were trimmed by 4 bases and 4 bases, with 8 bases remaining between them. There are 14 residues in the CDR3.

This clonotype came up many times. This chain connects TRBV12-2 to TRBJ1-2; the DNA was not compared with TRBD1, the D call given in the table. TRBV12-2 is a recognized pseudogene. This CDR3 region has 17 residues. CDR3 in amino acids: CASRGVPTPRKTHGYTF. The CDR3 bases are TGTGCAAGTCGCGGGGTCCCGACTCCACGAAAGACCCATGGCTACACCTTC.

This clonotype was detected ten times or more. DNA for the CDR3: TGTGCCAGCGACCATCCCAGCGGATGGGGCTCCTACGAGCAGTACGTC. Translated: CASDHPSGWGSYEQYV. The V gene is TRBV19, the J gene TRBJ2-7, with a possible D match to TRBD2 (5 bases). V was pared by 9 bases and J by 0 bases, with 21 bases between. Germline CDR1 is LNHDA and CDR2 is SQIVND (reference sequence). The CDR3 is made up of 16 amino acids.

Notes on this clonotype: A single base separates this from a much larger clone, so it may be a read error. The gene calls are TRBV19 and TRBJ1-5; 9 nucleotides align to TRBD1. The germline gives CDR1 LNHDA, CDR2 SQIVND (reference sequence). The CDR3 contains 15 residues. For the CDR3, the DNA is TGTGTCAGTAGTATATCGGGACAGGGAAATCAGCCCCAGCATTTT. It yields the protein CVSSISGQGNQPQHF.

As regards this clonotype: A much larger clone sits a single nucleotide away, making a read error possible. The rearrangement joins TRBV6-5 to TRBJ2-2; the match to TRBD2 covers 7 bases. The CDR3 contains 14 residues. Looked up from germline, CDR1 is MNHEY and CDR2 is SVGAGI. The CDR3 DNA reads TGTGCCAGCGCATGGACTAGTCCGATCGAGGAGCCGTTTTTT. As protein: CASAWTSPIEEPFF.

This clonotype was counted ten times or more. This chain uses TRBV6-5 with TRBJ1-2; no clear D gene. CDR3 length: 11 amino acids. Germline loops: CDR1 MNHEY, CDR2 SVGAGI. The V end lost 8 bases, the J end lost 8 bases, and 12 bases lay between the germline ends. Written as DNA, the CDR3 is TGTGCCAGCGGTGAGGGAGGAGGCTACACCTTC. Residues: CASGEGGGYTF.

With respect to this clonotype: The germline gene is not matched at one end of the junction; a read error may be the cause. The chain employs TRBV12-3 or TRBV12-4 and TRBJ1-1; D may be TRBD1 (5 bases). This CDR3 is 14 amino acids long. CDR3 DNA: TGCGCCAACAGGCCCTCGGGGCTTGTCACTGAAGCTTTCTTT. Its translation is CANRPSGLVTEAFF.

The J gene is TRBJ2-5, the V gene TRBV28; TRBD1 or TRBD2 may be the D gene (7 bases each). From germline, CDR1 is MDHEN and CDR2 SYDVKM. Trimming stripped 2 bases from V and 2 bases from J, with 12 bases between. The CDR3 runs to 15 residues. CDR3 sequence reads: CASSLKRDRQETQYF. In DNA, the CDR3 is TGTGCCAGCAGTTTAAAGCGGGACAGACAAGAGACCCAGTACTTC.

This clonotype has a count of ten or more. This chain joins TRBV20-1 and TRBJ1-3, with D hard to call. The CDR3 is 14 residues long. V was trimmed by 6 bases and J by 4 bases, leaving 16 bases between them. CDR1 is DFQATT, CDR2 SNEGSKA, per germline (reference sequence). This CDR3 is CSAEDLVEGNTIYF. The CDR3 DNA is TGCAGTGCAGAGGATCTAGTGGAAGGAAACACCATATATTTT.

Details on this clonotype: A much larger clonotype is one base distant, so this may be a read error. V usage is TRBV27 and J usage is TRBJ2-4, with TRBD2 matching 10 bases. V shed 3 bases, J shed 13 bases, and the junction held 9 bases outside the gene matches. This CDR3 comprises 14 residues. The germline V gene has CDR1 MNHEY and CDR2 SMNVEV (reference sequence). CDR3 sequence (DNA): TGTGCCAGCAGTTTTTCCGGACTAGCGGACCCGCAGTACTTC. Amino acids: CASSFSGLADPQYF.

CDR3 loop: CASSLRLAGGSTGELFF. CDR3 DNA sequence: TGTGCCAGCAGCTTGAGACTAGCGGGAGGCAGCACCGGGGAGCTGTTTTTT. The chain recombines TRBV7-6 with TRBJ2-2, with TRBD2 matching 13 bases. The CDR3 consists of 17 residues. Trimming removed 3 bases from V and 4 bases from J; junction bases left unmatched: 5. Germline-derived CDR1 and CDR2 are SGHVS and FNYEAQ.

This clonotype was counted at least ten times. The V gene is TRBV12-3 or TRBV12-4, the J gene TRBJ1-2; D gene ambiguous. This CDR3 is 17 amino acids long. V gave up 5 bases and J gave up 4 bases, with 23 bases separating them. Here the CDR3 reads CASSHMSTAGKTYGYTF. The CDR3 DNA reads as TGTGCCAGCAGTCATATGTCCACAGCAGGAAAGACCTATGGCTACACCTTC.

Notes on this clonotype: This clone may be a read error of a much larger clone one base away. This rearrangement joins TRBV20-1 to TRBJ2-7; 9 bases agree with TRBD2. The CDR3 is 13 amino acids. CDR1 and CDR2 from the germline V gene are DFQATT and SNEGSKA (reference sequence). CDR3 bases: TGCAGTGCTGCGGGACTAGCCGCCTACGAGCAGTGCTTC. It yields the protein CSAAGLAAYEQCF.

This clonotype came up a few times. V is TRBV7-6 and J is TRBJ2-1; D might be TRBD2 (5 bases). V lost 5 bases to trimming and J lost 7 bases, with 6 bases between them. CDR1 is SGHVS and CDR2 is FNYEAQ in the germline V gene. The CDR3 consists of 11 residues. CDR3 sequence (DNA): TGTGCCAGCAGCGGGAGTAATGAGCAGTTCTTC. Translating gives CASSGSNEQFF.

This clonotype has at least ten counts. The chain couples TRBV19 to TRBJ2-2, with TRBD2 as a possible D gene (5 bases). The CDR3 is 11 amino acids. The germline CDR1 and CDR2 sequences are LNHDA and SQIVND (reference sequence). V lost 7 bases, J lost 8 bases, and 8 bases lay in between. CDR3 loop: CASKGEGELFF. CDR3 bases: TGTGCCAGTAAGGGAGAGGGGGAGCTGTTTTTT.

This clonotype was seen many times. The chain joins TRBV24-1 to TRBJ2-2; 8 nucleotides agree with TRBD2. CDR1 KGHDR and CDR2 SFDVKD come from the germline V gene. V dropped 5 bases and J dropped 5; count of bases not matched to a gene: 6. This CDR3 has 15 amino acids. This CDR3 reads CATSGDGRGTGELFF. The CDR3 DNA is TGTGCCACCAGTGGGGACGGGAGGGGAACCGGGGAGCTGTTTTTT.

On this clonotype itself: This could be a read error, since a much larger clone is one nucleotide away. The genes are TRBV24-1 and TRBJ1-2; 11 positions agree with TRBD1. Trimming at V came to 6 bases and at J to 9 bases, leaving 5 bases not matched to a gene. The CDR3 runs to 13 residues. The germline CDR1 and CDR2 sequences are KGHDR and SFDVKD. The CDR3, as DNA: TGTGCCACCAGTCCAGGGACAGGGGGTAGCTACACCTTC. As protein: CATSPGTGGSYTF.

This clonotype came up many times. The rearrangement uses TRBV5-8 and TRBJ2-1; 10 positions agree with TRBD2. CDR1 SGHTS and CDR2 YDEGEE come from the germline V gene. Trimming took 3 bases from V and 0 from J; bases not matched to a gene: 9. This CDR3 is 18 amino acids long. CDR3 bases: TGTGCCAGCAGCTACTCCGGGACTAGCGTTAGCTCCTACAATGAGCAGTTCTTC. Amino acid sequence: CASSYSGTSVSSYNEQFF.

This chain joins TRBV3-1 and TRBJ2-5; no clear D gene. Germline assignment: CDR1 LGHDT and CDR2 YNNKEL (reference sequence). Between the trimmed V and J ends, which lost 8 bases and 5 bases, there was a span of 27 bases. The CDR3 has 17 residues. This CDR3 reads CASGRTLSISFSETQYF. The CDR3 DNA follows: TGTGCCAGCGGCAGAACTCTTTCCATTTCTTTCTCTGAGACCCAGTACTTC.

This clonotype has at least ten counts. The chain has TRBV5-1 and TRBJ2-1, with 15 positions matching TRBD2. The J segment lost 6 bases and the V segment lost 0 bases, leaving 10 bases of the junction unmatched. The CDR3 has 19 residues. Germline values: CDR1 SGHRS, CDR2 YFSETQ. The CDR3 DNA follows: TGCGCCAGCAGCTTGGACACCTGGACTAGCGGGAGGGCCGGCAATGAGCAGTTCTTC. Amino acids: CASSLDTWTSGRAGNEQFF. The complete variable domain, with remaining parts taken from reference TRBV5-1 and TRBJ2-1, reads KAGVTQTPRYLIKTRGQQVTLSCSPISGHRSVSWYQQTPGQGLQFLFEYFSETQRNKGNFPGRFSGRQFSNSRSEMNVSTLELGDSALYLCASSLDTWTSGRAGNEQFFGPGTRLTVL.

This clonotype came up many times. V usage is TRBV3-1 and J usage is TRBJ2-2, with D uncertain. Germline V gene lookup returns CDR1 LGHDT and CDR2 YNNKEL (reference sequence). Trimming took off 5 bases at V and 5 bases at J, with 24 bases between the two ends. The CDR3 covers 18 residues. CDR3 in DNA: TGTGCCAGCAGCTGGAATGTTCCCATTTCAGGCTTGACCGGGGAGCTGTTTTTT. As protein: CASSWNVPISGLTGELFF.

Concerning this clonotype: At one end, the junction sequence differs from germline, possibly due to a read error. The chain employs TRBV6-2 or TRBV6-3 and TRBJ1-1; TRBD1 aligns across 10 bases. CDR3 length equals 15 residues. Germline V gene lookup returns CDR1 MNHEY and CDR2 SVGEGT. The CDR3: CAGSYPGTGVTEAFF. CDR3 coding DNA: TGTGCCGGCAGTTACCCTGGGACAGGGGTCACCGAAGCTTTCTTT.

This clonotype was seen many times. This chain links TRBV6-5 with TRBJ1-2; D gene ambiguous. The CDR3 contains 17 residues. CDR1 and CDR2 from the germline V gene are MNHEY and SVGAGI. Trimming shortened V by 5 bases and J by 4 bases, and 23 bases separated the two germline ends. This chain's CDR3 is CASSIYLECRKTYGYTF. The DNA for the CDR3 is TGTGCCAGCAGTATATATCTGGAATGTAGAAAGACCTATGGCTACACCTTC.

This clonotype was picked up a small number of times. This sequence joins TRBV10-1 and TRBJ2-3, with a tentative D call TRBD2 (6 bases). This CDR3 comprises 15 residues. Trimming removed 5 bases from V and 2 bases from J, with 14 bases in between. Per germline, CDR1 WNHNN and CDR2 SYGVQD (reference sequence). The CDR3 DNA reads TGCGCCAGCAGTTTTATTCCTAGCGACACAGATACGCAGTATTTT. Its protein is CASSFIPSDTDTQYF.

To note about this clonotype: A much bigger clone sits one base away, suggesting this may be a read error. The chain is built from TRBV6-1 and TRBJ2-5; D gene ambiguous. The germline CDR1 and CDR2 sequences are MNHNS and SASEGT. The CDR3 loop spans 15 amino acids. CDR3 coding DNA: TGTGCCGGCAGTGACACCCCGGACGGGCAAGAGACCCAGTACTTC. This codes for CAGSDTPDGQETQYF.

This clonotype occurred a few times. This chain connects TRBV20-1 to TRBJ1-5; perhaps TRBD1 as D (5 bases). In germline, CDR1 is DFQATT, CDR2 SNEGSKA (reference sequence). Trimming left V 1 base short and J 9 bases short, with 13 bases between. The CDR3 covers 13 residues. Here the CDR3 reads CSARVGRDLPQHF. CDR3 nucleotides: TGCAGTGCTAGAGTCGGCCGGGACCTGCCCCAGCATTTT.

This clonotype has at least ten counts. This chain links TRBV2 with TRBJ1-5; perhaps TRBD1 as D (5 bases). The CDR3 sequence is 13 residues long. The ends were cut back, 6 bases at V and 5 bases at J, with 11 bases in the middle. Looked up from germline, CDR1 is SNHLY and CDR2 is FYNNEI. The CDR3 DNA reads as TGTGCCAGCAGGTCAGGGTGGGATCAGCCCCAGCATTTT. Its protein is CASRSGWDQPQHF. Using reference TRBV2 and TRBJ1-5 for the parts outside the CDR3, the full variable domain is EPEVTQTPSHQVTQMGQEVILRCVPISNHLYFYWYRQILGQKVEFLVSFYNNEISEKSEIFDDQFSVERPDGSNFTLKIRSTKLEDSAMYFCASRSGWDQPQHFGDGTRLSIL.